Below, 32 T cell receptor beta chains from the same sample are listed, as sequenced in a study of T-cell reconstitution after alpha-beta-depleted transplantation in children. This sample's TCRbeta library carried unique molecular identifier barcodes. TCRdb used MiXCR to reprocess the PCR reads, holding one entry per CDR3 protein. The table includes about 76,000 distinct CDR3 sequences, 11% to 15% detected once. The material sequenced was PBMCs, mostly from graft donor cells, taken 180 days after TCRalphabeta/CD19-depleted stem cell transplant. The receptor set was obtained from a male patient between 2 and 15 years old who had a stem cell transplant for acute lymphoblastic leukemia, so the T cells may come from the graft donor.

The V call is TRBV10-3, the J call TRBJ2-1; no clear D gene. CDR3 size: 12 residues. CDR1 ENHRY and CDR2 SYGVKD come from the germline V gene. Trimming shortened V by 0 bases and J by 8 bases, and 5 bases separated the two germline ends. CDR3 DNA sequence: TGTGCCATCAGTGAGTCGATATATGAGCAGTTCTTC. Translated: CAISESIYEQFF.

The V call is TRBV7-6, the J call TRBJ2-3; 14 nucleotides align to TRBD2. V lost 1 base and J lost 5; bases outside the gene matches: 2. The CDR3 consists of 16 residues. The V gene's germline CDR1 is SGHVS and CDR2 FNYEAQ. The CDR3 DNA follows: TGTGCCAGCAGCTTAGTCGGACTAGCGGGGGGAGATACGCAGTATTTT. This translates into CASSLVGLAGGDTQYF. The variable domain in full, completed from reference TRBV7-6 and TRBJ2-3, reads GAGVSQSPRYKVTKRGQDVALRCDPISGHVSLYWYRQALGQGPEFLTYFNYEAQQDKSGLPNDRFSAERPEGSISTLTIQRTEQRDSAMYRCASSLVGLAGGDTQYFGPGTRLTVL.

The CDR3 nucleotides read TGTGCCAGCAGCTTCGCCGGCGGGAGGGAAGAGACCCAGTACTTC. Its translation: CASSFAGGREETQYF. The rearrangement joins TRBV7-2 to TRBJ2-5; 9 bases agree with TRBD2. Germline-derived CDR1 and CDR2 are SGHTA and FQGNSA. The CDR3 sequence is 15 residues long. After removal of 3 bases from V and 3 bases from J, the junction contained 5 bases not matched to a gene. Complete variable domain (other parts from reference TRBV7-2 and TRBJ2-5): GAGVSQSPSNKVTEKGKDVELRCDPISGHTALYWYRQSLGQGLEFLIYFQGNSAPDKSGLPSDRFSAERTGGSVSTLTIQRTQQEDSAVYLCASSFAGGREETQYFGPGTRLLVL.

The chain couples TRBV4-1 to TRBJ2-1, with 8 bases lining up with TRBD2. Trimming cost V 3 bases and J 4 bases; bases outside gene matches: 5. There are 15 residues in the CDR3. Germline CDR1 reads MGHRA; CDR2 reads YSYEKL. The DNA of the CDR3 is TGCGCCAGCAGCCATTTAGCGGGAACTTACAATGAGCAGTTCTTC. It specifies CASSHLAGTYNEQFF.

The chain combines TRBV25-1 with TRBJ2-7; D unclear. The CDR3 contains 13 residues. Germline V gene data show CDR1 as MGHDK and CDR2 as SYGVNS. The germline V and J ends were trimmed by 1 base and 5 bases, with 9 bases remaining between them. CDR3 loop: CASSEWKDHEQYF. CDR3 nucleotides: TGTGCCAGCAGTGAATGGAAGGACCACGAGCAGTACTTC.

This clonotype occurred a few times. V gene TRBV29-1 combines with J gene TRBJ2-7, with D tentatively TRBD2 (5 bases). Germline loops: CDR1 SQVTM, CDR2 ANQGSEA. V lost 4 bases and J 2 bases, leaving 12 bases between the germline ends. This CDR3 is 13 amino acids long. This chain's CDR3 is CSVASGFTYEQYF. DNA of the CDR3: TGCAGCGTTGCCAGCGGCTTCACCTACGAGCAGTACTTC.

Only a few counts were recorded for this clonotype. The genes are TRBV5-1 and TRBJ2-7; D is unresolved. CDR3 length equals 15 residues. Trimming left V 2 bases short and J 9 bases short, with 21 bases between. Looked up from germline, CDR1 is SGHRS and CDR2 is YFSETQ. In nucleotides, the CDR3 is TGCGCCAGCAGCTTACCCGGACCGGATTCTGGCGGGCAGTACTTC. Its translation is CASSLPGPDSGGQYF.

In DNA, the CDR3 is TGTGCCAGCAGCCAAGTTGCGATATACAATGAGCAGTTCTTC. Its translation is CASSQVAIYNEQFF. The chain carries TRBV3-1 and TRBJ2-1; the D is unclear. Germline CDR1 is LGHDT and CDR2 is YNNKEL (reference sequence). This CDR3 region has 14 residues. The germline V and J ends were trimmed by 1 base and 4 bases, with 8 bases remaining between them.

The rearrangement links TRBV6-6 to TRBJ1-1, with 9 bases fitting TRBD1. Trimming cost V 6 bases and J 11 bases; bases outside gene matches: 10. The CDR3 is made up of 13 amino acids. Germline CDR1 is MNHNY and CDR2 is SVGAGI (reference sequence). Here the CDR3 reads CASSSGTGKKAFF. In DNA, the CDR3 is TGTGCCAGCAGCTCCGGGACAGGGAAAAAGGCTTTCTTT.

The table lists this clonotype with a few counts. The V gene is TRBV30, the J gene TRBJ2-7; D unresolved. Germline V lookup: CDR1 GTSNPN, CDR2 SVGIG (reference sequence). The CDR3 is 13 residues long. V lost 2 bases to trimming and J lost 3 bases, with 11 bases between them. CDR3 amino acids: CAWSRSRNYEQYF. The CDR3 DNA follows: TGTGCCTGGAGTAGGAGTAGAAACTACGAGCAGTACTTC.

This clonotype showed up many times. The rearrangement links TRBV2 to TRBJ1-1, with TRBD1 as a possible D gene (6 bases). Trimming left V 6 bases short and J 0 bases short, with 11 bases between. Germline V CDR1 and CDR2: SNHLY, FYNNEI. The CDR3 contains 14 residues. CDR3: CASRDSSMNTEAFF. The CDR3 DNA reads TGTGCCAGCAGGGACAGTAGCATGAACACTGAAGCTTTCTTT.

This clonotype showed up just once. V is TRBV7-3 and J is TRBJ2-2, with D perhaps given as TRBD1 or TRBD2 (5 bases each). The V and J ends lost 0 bases and 3 bases respectively, with 11 bases between them. This CDR3 has 16 amino acids. Germline loops: CDR1 SGHTA, CDR2 FQGTGA. CDR3 residues: CASSLTPGPHTGELFF. CDR3 coding DNA: TGTGCCAGCAGCTTAACTCCGGGACCCCACACCGGGGAGCTGTTTTTT.

This clonotype was seen ten or more times. This rearrangement joins TRBV4-3 to TRBJ1-6; D is unresolved. Trimming cost V 1 base and J 4 bases, with 5 bases left between them. This CDR3 is built from 14 residues. Germline V gene data show CDR1 as LGHNA and CDR2 as YSLEER. In DNA form, the CDR3 reads TGCGCCAGCAGCCAAGGAGGGTATAATTCACCCCTCCACTTT. This sequence encodes CASSQGGYNSPLHF.

There are a few counts of this clonotype. The chain joins TRBV5-1 to TRBJ2-6, with TRBD1 identical over 11 bases. Germline values: CDR1 SGHRS, CDR2 YFSETQ. The CDR3 has 19 residues. V lost 0 bases, J lost 1 base, and 6 bases stayed unmatched. CDR3 amino acids: CASSLVWTGGSSGANVLTF. The CDR3 bases are TGCGCCAGCAGCTTGGTATGGACAGGGGGCTCGTCTGGGGCCAACGTCCTGACTTTC.

The V and J genes are TRBV18 and TRBJ2-3; D is possibly TRBD2 (5 bases). The CDR3 covers 17 residues. The V and J ends lost 0 bases and 0 bases respectively, with 13 bases between them. CDR1 is KGHSH, CDR2 LQKENI, per germline. DNA for the CDR3: TGTGCCAGCTCACCACCAAAGCGGACCCCTAGCACAGATACGCAGTATTTT. Translated, it gives CASSPPKRTPSTDTQYF.

V and J are TRBV20-1 and TRBJ1-5; D ambiguous. The CDR3 is 15 residues long. V lost 3 bases and J lost 0, with 12 bases in between. CDR1 is DFQATT, CDR2 SNEGSKA, per germline (reference sequence). CDR3 DNA: TGCAGTGCTAGCCCGGAGAATTATAGCAATCAGCCCCAGCATTTT. It yields the protein CSASPENYSNQPQHF.

At least ten counts were recorded for this clonotype. V gene TRBV5-1 combines with J gene TRBJ2-2, with no clear D. Germline values: CDR1 SGHRS, CDR2 YFSETQ. This CDR3 spans 15 amino acids. V lost 4 bases to trimming and J lost 5 bases, with 15 bases between them. CDR3 loop: CASSPMDRRTGELFF. The DNA of the CDR3 is TGCGCCAGCAGCCCAATGGATCGTAGGACCGGGGAGCTGTTTTTT.

The rearrangement links TRBV20-1 to TRBJ2-1, with 12 bases identical to TRBD2. CDR1 DFQATT and CDR2 SNEGSKA come from the germline V gene (reference sequence). The CDR3 has 15 amino acids. V was pared by 4 bases and J by 3 bases, with 4 bases of the junction left unmatched. CDR3 sequence (DNA): TGCAGTGCTACGGGACTAGCGGGCATCTACAATGAGCAGTTCTTC. Translation gives CSATGLAGIYNEQFF.

This chain connects TRBV4-3 to TRBJ2-1, with 9 bases matching TRBD1. The V gene's germline CDR1 is LGHNA and CDR2 YSLEER. V lost 4 bases to trimming and J lost 7 bases; unmatched junction nucleotides: 11. This CDR3 is 16 amino acids long. CDR3 DNA: TGCGCCAGCAGCCTTGAGGTTGACAGGGGGTTGAATGAGCAGTTCTTC. It translates to CASSLEVDRGLNEQFF.

This chain's CDR3 is CASSVGVEGGYTF. The CDR3, as DNA: TGTGCCAGCAGCGTAGGAGTGGAGGGCGGCTACACCTTC. This rearrangement joins TRBV9 to TRBJ1-2; D gene uncertain. The CDR3 consists of 13 residues. Trimming removed 0 bases from V and 8 bases from J, with 11 bases in between. Germline V gene data show CDR1 as SGDLS and CDR2 as YYNGEE.

This clonotype was detected only a few times. In DNA form, the CDR3 reads TGCGCCAGCAGCCCTCGGTGGGGGCGGGAGACCCAGTACTTC. This sequence encodes CASSPRWGRETQYF. This chain joins TRBV5-1 and TRBJ2-5; tentatively, D is TRBD1 (6 bases). Trimming left V 4 bases short and J 5 bases short, with 15 bases between. This CDR3 comprises 14 residues. Per germline, CDR1 SGHRS and CDR2 YFSETQ.

This chain links TRBV27 with TRBJ2-4; 7 bases are shared with TRBD1. The CDR3 extends over 15 amino acids. Trimming removed 6 bases from V and 2 bases from J; junction bases left unmatched: 7. Germline V lookup: CDR1 MNHEY, CDR2 SMNVEV (reference sequence). CDR3 sequence: CASRLTGVPKNIQYF. The CDR3 DNA reads as TGTGCCAGCAGACTCACAGGGGTGCCCAAAAACATTCAGTACTTC.

The genes are TRBV27 and TRBJ2-1; D unresolved. The ends were cut back, 6 bases at V and 5 bases at J, with 14 bases in the middle. Germline loops: CDR1 MNHEY, CDR2 SMNVEV (reference sequence). The CDR3 has 14 amino acids. CDR3 in amino acids: CASRIKRRNNEQFF. In nucleotides, the CDR3 is TGTGCCAGCAGGATAAAAAGGAGAAACAATGAGCAGTTCTTC.

In its sample, this clonotype was seen many times. The chain carries TRBV20-1 and TRBJ1-2; 9 nucleotides agree with TRBD1. The germline CDR1 and CDR2 sequences are DFQATT and SNEGSKA (reference sequence). Unmatched junction bases numbered 4, after V lost 6 bases and J lost 8 bases. This CDR3 contains 11 residues. DNA for the CDR3: TGCAGTGCAACAGGGGGCCAGGGCTACACCTTC. It specifies CSATGGQGYTF.

This clonotype was counted a few times. The chain uses TRBV7-2 and TRBJ2-1, with D perhaps TRBD2 (5 bases). Trimming took off 1 base at V and 0 bases at J, with 10 bases between the two ends. CDR3 length: 16 amino acids. The germline CDR1 and CDR2 sequences are SGHTA and FQGNSA. CDR3 residues: CASSLVASSSYNEQFF. The CDR3 DNA reads TGTGCCAGCAGCTTAGTAGCGTCCAGCTCCTACAATGAGCAGTTCTTC.

This clonotype was observed a handful of times. The chain carries TRBV29-1 and TRBJ2-7, with D possibly being TRBD1 (6 bases). This CDR3 spans 13 amino acids. CDR1 is SQVTM, CDR2 ANQGSEA, per germline. The germline V and J ends were trimmed by 4 bases and 6 bases, with 16 bases remaining between them. CDR3 DNA sequence: TGCAGCGTTGCTAACAGGGCCCCGAGCGAGCAGTACTTC. It specifies CSVANRAPSEQYF.

In this sample, this clonotype turned up a few times. V gene TRBV28 combines with J gene TRBJ2-7, with D unresolved. The V end was cut by 7 bases, the J end by 1 base, with 8 bases between. The CDR3 sequence is 12 residues long. Germline CDR1 and CDR2: MDHEN and SYDVKM. The CDR3 region is CASIGSSYEQYF. CDR3 nucleotides: TGTGCCAGCATCGGTTCGTCCTACGAGCAGTACTTC.

This clonotype was seen only a few times. The chain recombines TRBV7-2 with TRBJ1-5; TRBD1 agrees at 9 bases. The V segment lost 7 bases and the J segment 3 bases; nucleotides outside the gene matches: 7. Germline CDR1 is SGHTA and CDR2 is FQGNSA. The CDR3 is made up of 15 amino acids. CDR3 bases: TGTGCCAGCACCGGGGGACAGGGAGACAATCAGCCCCAGCATTTT. Translated: CASTGGQGDNQPQHF.

Only a few counts were recorded for this clonotype. The chain combines TRBV27 with TRBJ2-5; the D gene is possibly TRBD1 (6 bases). The CDR3 totals 14 residues. Trimming shortened V by 0 bases and J by 4 bases, and 9 bases separated the two germline ends. Germline-derived CDR1 and CDR2 are MNHEY and SMNVEV (reference sequence). CDR3 nucleotides: TGTGCCAGCAGTTTATCGTACAGGGCAGAGACCCAGTACTTC. Protein sequence: CASSLSYRAETQYF.

The rearrangement uses TRBV6-5 and TRBJ2-3; 11 nucleotides line up with TRBD2. Germline V gene data show CDR1 as MNHEY and CDR2 as SVGAGI. The V segment lost 1 base and the J segment 5 bases; nucleotides outside the gene matches: 8. The length of the CDR3 is 17 residues. The chain's CDR3 is CASSYYPTLAGVDTQYF. Written as DNA, the CDR3 is TGTGCCAGCAGTTACTATCCCACACTAGCGGGGGTAGATACGCAGTATTTT.

The J gene is TRBJ2-2, the V gene TRBV20-1; 7 bases agree with TRBD1. The germline V gene has CDR1 DFQATT and CDR2 SNEGSKA (reference sequence). The CDR3 totals 14 residues. J was trimmed by 4 bases and V by 6 bases; bases with no gene match: 8. The CDR3 here is CSALSPGGTGELFF. CDR3 in DNA: TGCAGTGCCCTTTCCCCAGGGGGCACCGGGGAGCTGTTTTTT.

The V and J genes are TRBV7-2 and TRBJ2-1, with D unresolved. The CDR3 is 13 amino acids. In germline, CDR1 is SGHTA, CDR2 FQGNSA. V dropped 3 bases and J dropped 8 bases, with 11 bases sitting between them. The CDR3 loop is CASSFEVAHEQFF. The CDR3 nucleotides are TGTGCCAGCAGCTTCGAGGTAGCCCATGAGCAGTTCTTC.